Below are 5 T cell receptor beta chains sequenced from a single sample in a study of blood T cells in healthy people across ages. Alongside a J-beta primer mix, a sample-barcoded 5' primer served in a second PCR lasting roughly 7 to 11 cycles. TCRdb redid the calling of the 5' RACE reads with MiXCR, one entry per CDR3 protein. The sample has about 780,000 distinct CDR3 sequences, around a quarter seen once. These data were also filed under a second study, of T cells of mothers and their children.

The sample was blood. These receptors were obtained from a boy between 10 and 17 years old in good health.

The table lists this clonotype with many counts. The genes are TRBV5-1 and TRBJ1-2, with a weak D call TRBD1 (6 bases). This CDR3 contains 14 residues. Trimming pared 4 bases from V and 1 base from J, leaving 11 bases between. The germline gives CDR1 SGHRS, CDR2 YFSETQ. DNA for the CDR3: TGCGCCAGCAGCGTGGACAGAGTTAACTATGGCTACACCTTC. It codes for CASSVDRVNYGYTF. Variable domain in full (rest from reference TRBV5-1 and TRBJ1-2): KAGVTQTPRYLIKTRGQQVTLSCSPISGHRSVSWYQQTPGQGLQFLFEYFSETQRNKGNFPGRFSGRQFSNSRSEMNVSTLELGDSALYLCASSVDRVNYGYTFGSGTRLTVV.

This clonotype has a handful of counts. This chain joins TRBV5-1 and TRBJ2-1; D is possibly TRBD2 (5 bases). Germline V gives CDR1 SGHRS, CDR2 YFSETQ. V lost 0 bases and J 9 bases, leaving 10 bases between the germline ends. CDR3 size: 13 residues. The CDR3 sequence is CASSLVVGSEQFF. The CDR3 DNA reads TGCGCCAGCAGCTTGGTGGTAGGGAGTGAGCAGTTCTTC.

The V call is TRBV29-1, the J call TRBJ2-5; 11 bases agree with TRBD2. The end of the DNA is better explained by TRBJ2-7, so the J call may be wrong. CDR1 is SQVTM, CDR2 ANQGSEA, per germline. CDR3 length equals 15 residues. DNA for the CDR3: TGCAGCGTTGTGGCTAGCGGGGGGTCCCCCTACGAGCAGTACTTC. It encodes CSVVASGGSPYEQYF.

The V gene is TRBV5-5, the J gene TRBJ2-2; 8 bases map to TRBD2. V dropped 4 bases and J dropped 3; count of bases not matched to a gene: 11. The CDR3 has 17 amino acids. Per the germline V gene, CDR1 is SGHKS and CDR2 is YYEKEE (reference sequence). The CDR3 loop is CASSATVAGFHTGELFF. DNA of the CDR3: TGTGCCAGCAGCGCAACCGTAGCGGGGTTTCACACCGGGGAGCTGTTTTTT.

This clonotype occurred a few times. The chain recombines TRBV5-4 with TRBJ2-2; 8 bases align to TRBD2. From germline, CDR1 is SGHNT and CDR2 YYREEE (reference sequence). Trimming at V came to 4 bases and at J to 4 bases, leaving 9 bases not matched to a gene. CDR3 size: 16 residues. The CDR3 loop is CASSPPDGGATGELFF. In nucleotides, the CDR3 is TGTGCCAGCAGCCCGCCGGACGGGGGGGCCACCGGGGAGCTGTTTTTT.